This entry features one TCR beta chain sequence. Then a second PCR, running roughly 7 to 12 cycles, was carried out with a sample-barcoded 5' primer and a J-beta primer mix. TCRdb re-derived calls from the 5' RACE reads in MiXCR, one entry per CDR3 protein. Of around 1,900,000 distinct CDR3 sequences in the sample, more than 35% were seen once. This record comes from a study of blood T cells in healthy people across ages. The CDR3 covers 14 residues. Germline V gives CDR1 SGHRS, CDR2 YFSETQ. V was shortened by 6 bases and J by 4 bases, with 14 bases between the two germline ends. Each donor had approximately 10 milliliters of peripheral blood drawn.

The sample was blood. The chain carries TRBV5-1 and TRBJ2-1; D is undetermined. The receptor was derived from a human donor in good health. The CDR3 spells CASTGGSLYNEQFF. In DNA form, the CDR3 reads TGCGCCAGCACCGGTGGAAGCTTGTACAATGAGCAGTTCTTC.